The source of this T cell receptor beta chain is a study of T cells after yellow fever vaccination (dated by TCRdb to between 2018 and 2020). Study-wide context: The SMART-Seq v4 Ultra Low Input RNA kit was used to prepare libraries from fractions with low cell numbers. To follow T-cell clones before and after both primary and booster YFV17D yellow fever vaccination, bulk TCR alpha and beta repertoires underwent longitudinal sequencing. Two healthy male donors made up the cohort, one aged 18 to 30 years and the other aged 30 to 39 years. Blood was drawn at multiple timepoints before and after primary and secondary immunization, with bulk PBMC replicates and cell subsets isolated.

TCR cDNA was synthesized by 5'RACE template switching, through which a universal primer site and unique molecular identifiers were introduced. cDNA synthesis was primed from both the TCR alpha and TCR beta constant segments. Libraries were amplified in two PCR steps, with sample barcodes and sequencing adapters added in the second step. Sequencing of libraries was performed on Illumina HiSeq 2500 (2x100 bp) or NovaSeq (2x150 bp). The source study handled its data this way. Demultiplexing of reads and collapsing into UMI consensus sequences were performed with MIGEC, and V(D)J alignment was carried out with MiXCR. Vaccine-responding clonotypes were identified with edgeR using replicate PBMC samples, with FDR below 0.01 and a log2 fold change above 5 up to day 15 being required. Each bulk clonotype received a CD4 or CD8 identity based on whether the sequenced CD4 or CD8 repertoire contained that clonotype at higher abundance. TCRdb handled the public reads itself, with Q25 trimming in fastp and clone calling in MiXCR, and kept productive beta chains. Identical CDR3 proteins give one entry, which carries the most common genes and DNA. The V and J calls follow TCRdb's processing rather than the paper's. In this sample the table shows 150,000 to 200,000 distinct CDR3 sequences, 6.5% to 8.5% of which occur a single time. The ten largest clones add up to more than 2.5% of the sample.

The research as a whole found: A small fraction of clonotypes appeared in both the CD4 and CD8 compartments, likely as a result of convergent recombination. Only a couple of donors were included in the study, so the extent to which the findings can be generalized is limited. After the booster, most clones that had expanded after primary vaccination were detected again (around 96% of CD4 and around nine tenths of CD8), suggesting broad maintenance of memory. The secondary T-cell response was weaker than the primary response but faster, peaking on day 5 instead of day 15. Computational filtering was required because FACS-sorted repertoires could contain abundant contaminating clonotypes from the bulk population.

Including the terminal cysteine and phenylalanine, the CDR3 comprises 17 residues. The only DNA kept is the CDR3, 51 bases in frame from the first base. V loses 4 bases, J loses 3 bases, and the germline ends lie 22 bases apart. CDR1 and CDR2, looked up from the germline V gene, are SGDLS and YYNGEE. The sample's treatment or condition, from its label and the paper: live attenuated yellow fever vaccine strain. PBMCs were isolated from peripheral blood using a standard Ficoll-Paque protocol. CD4 and CD8 T-cell fractions were isolated with Dynabeads CD4 and CD8 positive selection kits. TriZol was used to extract RNA from bulk PBMCs, CD4 and CD8 fractions, and dextramer-positive and dextramer-negative fractions. Worth noting for this clonotype: Its antigen remains unidentified. A read error may explain this, as a much larger clone is one base away.

Recombination joined TRBV9 with TRBJ1-1; TRBD1 is a weak D gene call, 5 bases matching. Source: CD4+ T cells sorted from PBMCs, taken about 5 days after the first yellow fever vaccination. This sequence was found in a man aged 18 to 30 who received the YFV17D yellow fever vaccine. The base sequence is TGTGCCAGCAGCCTGACCGCAAGGGGCGCCTGGGACACTGAAGCTTTCTTT. It encodes CASSLTARGAWDTEAFF. Outside the CDR3, residues come from the reference TRBV9 and TRBJ1-1 proteins, so the full variable domain is: DSGVTQTPKHLITATGQRVTLRCSPRSGDLSVYWYQQSLDQGLQFLIQYYNGEERAKGNILERFSAQQFPDLHSELNLSSLELGDSALYFCASSLTARGAWDTEAFFGQGTRLTVV.